This is a list of T cell receptor beta chains from one sample in a study of CD8+ T cells in alopecia areata. The method was immunoSEQ multiplex PCR; TCRdb's version includes in-frame clones alone and lacks a portion of them. The sample lists fewer than 150,000 clones, 55% to 70% occurring once. Sequenced input: CD4+ T cells sorted from blood. The receptors shown here come from a human donor in good health. Each CDR3 is given with its conserved first and last residue. The order of the fields is J gene, V gene, clone size, D gene, CDR3 protein, CDR3 DNA. The D gene is left open where the match is weak. Clone size appears in some rows only: once, few, many, or a class for an expanded clone.

j_call: TRBJ1-2; v_call: TRBV6-1; clone_size: few; d_call: TRBD1; cdr3_aa: CASGFGTAYGYTF; cdr3_nt: TGTGCCAGCGGATTCGGGACAGCCTATGGCTACACCTTC
j_call: TRBJ2-7; v_call: TRBV27; clone_size: once; d_call: NA; cdr3_aa: CASGNAQGYEQYF; cdr3_nt: TGTGCCAGCGGCAATGCACAGGGTTACGAGCAGTACTTC
j_call: TRBJ2-7; v_call: TRBV15; clone_size: few; d_call: TRBD2; cdr3_aa: CATSGGDYEQYF; cdr3_nt: TGTGCCACCAGCGGGGGGGATTACGAGCAGTACTTC
j_call: TRBJ2-3; v_call: TRBV25-1; clone_size: few; d_call: NA; cdr3_aa: CASSETLAGTADTQYF; cdr3_nt: TGTGCCAGCAGTGAAACCCTGGCCGGGACGGCAGATACGCAGTATTTT
j_call: TRBJ1-6; v_call: TRBV7-2; clone_size: NA; d_call: NA; cdr3_aa: CASSLQGTNSPLHF; cdr3_nt: TGTGCCAGCAGCTTACAGGGTACTAATTCACCCCTCCACTTT
j_call: TRBJ1-4; v_call: TRBV5-1; clone_size: once; d_call: NA; cdr3_aa: CASSLERVDEKLFF; cdr3_nt: TGCGCCAGCAGCCTTGAACGGGTCGACGAAAAACTGTTTTTT
j_call: TRBJ2-3; v_call: TRBV25-1; clone_size: NA; d_call: NA; cdr3_aa: CASSEFSQSTDTQYF; cdr3_nt: TGTGCCAGCAGTGAATTCTCCCAGAGCACAGATACGCAGTATTTT
j_call: TRBJ2-1; v_call: TRBV5-1; clone_size: NA; d_call: NA; cdr3_aa: CASSSGYFGDEQFF; cdr3_nt: TGCGCCAGCAGCTCGGGATACTTCGGGGATGAGCAGTTCTTC
j_call: TRBJ2-5; v_call: TRBV10-3; clone_size: NA; d_call: TRBD2; cdr3_aa: CAISETPYPSGESKTQYF; cdr3_nt: TGTGCCATCAGTGAGACACCCTACCCTAGCGGGGAGAGCAAGACCCAGTACTTC
j_call: TRBJ2-5; v_call: TRBV2; clone_size: NA; d_call: NA; cdr3_aa: CASLRTEPNPQETQYF; cdr3_nt: TGTGCCAGCCTTCGGACAGAACCTAACCCCCAAGAGACCCAGTACTTC
j_call: TRBJ2-1; v_call: TRBV30; clone_size: NA; d_call: NA; cdr3_aa: CAWSSVDEQFF; cdr3_nt: TGTGCCTGGAGTTCGGTGGATGAGCAGTTCTTC
j_call: TRBJ1-6; v_call: TRBV5-4; clone_size: NA; d_call: NA; cdr3_aa: CASSLQGGKSPLHF; cdr3_nt: TGTGCCAGCAGCTTGCAGGGAGGAAAGTCACCCCTCCACTTT
j_call: TRBJ2-5; v_call: TRBV7-6; clone_size: NA; d_call: TRBD1; cdr3_aa: CASSLGDRVTETQYF; cdr3_nt: TGTGCCAGCAGCTTAGGGGACAGGGTAACAGAGACCCAGTACTTC
j_call: TRBJ2-5; v_call: TRBV5-6; clone_size: NA; d_call: TRBD2; cdr3_aa: CASSLAGTTRETQYF; cdr3_nt: TGTGCCAGCAGCTTGGCCGGGACTACCCGGGAGACCCAGTACTTC
j_call: TRBJ2-3; v_call: TRBV7-9; clone_size: NA; d_call: NA; cdr3_aa: CASSLTDTQYF; cdr3_nt: TGTGCCAGCAGCCTAACAGATACGCAGTATTTT
j_call: TRBJ2-7; v_call: TRBV30; clone_size: NA; d_call: NA; cdr3_aa: CAWSAKAEQYF; cdr3_nt: TGTGCCTGGAGCGCGAAGGCCGAGCAGTACTTC
j_call: TRBJ2-7; v_call: TRBV2; clone_size: few; d_call: NA; cdr3_aa: CASSGVYEQYF; cdr3_nt: TGTGCCAGCTCGGGAGTCTACGAGCAGTACTTC
j_call: TRBJ2-1; v_call: TRBV2; clone_size: NA; d_call: NA; cdr3_aa: CASSDGDTRGVKFF; cdr3_nt: TGTGCCAGCAGTGACGGGGACACCCGCGGGGTAAAATTCTTC
j_call: TRBJ2-2; v_call: TRBV30; clone_size: NA; d_call: NA; cdr3_aa: CAWTRVRGTGELFF; cdr3_nt: TGTGCCTGGACCAGGGTTCGGGGCACCGGGGAGCTGTTTTTT
j_call: TRBJ2-7; v_call: TRBV27; clone_size: NA; d_call: TRBD1; cdr3_aa: CASRRTGGNEQYF; cdr3_nt: TGTGCCAGCAGGAGGACAGGGGGCAACGAGCAGTACTTC
j_call: TRBJ1-2; v_call: TRBV7-9; clone_size: NA; d_call: TRBD1; cdr3_aa: CASSPGGEGYTF; cdr3_nt: TGTGCCAGCAGCCCAGGGGGAGAAGGCTACACCTTC
j_call: TRBJ2-3; v_call: TRBV29-1; clone_size: few; d_call: NA; cdr3_aa: CSATGATDTQYF; cdr3_nt: TGCAGTGCTACCGGGGCCACAGATACGCAGTATTTT
j_call: TRBJ1-5; v_call: TRBV2; clone_size: NA; d_call: NA; cdr3_aa: CASRDSSSNQPQHF; cdr3_nt: TGTGCCAGCAGGGACAGCTCTAGCAATCAGCCCCAGCATTTT
j_call: TRBJ2-5; v_call: TRBV9; clone_size: NA; d_call: TRBD2; cdr3_aa: CASSSGGARETQYF; cdr3_nt: TGTGCCAGCAGTAGCGGGGGGGCCAGGGAGACCCAGTACTTC
j_call: TRBJ2-7; v_call: TRBV7-9; clone_size: NA; d_call: NA; cdr3_aa: CASSGGRHYEQYF; cdr3_nt: TGTGCCAGCAGCGGGGGACGGCATTACGAGCAGTACTTC
j_call: TRBJ2-1; v_call: TRBV5-1; clone_size: NA; d_call: TRBD2; cdr3_aa: CASSLVVGLHPGGYNEQFF; cdr3_nt: TGCGCCAGCAGCTTGGTAGTGGGACTACACCCGGGAGGCTACAATGAGCAGTTCTTC
j_call: TRBJ1-2; v_call: TRBV30; clone_size: NA; d_call: NA; cdr3_aa: CAWSVPTGIFSGYTF; cdr3_nt: TGTGCCTGGAGTGTACCGACAGGCATTTTCTCTGGCTACACCTTC
j_call: TRBJ1-1; v_call: TRBV7-8; clone_size: NA; d_call: NA; cdr3_aa: CASSLAVGAGTEAFF; cdr3_nt: TGTGCCAGCAGCTTAGCGGTCGGAGCGGGCACTGAAGCTTTCTTT
j_call: TRBJ2-5; v_call: TRBV7-9; clone_size: NA; d_call: NA; cdr3_aa: CASSIGGPSPWTQYF; cdr3_nt: TGTGCCAGCAGCATAGGCGGTCCTTCCCCATGGACCCAGTACTTC
j_call: TRBJ2-3; v_call: TRBV30; clone_size: few; d_call: NA; cdr3_aa: CAWRSVTDTQYF; cdr3_nt: TGTGCCTGGAGGTCGGTCACAGATACGCAGTATTTT